This T cell receptor beta chain was found in a study of cutaneous CD30+ T cell lymphoproliferative disorder and hepatitis E (dated by TCRdb to the late 2010s). The method was the immunoSEQ multiplex PCR assay. TCRdb took over this immuneACCESS table, retaining in-frame rearrangements with V and J assigned. Such tables are incomplete; in checked studies, under half of the missing clones stem from an unresolved V gene, and the remainder is unexplained. In all, the sample holds several thousand clones, and about two thirds of those were seen once. The top ten hold about 1% of the sample. As to this clone: The antigen it binds to is not known. The input lacks base qualities; no much larger clone sits a single base away.

The CDR3 holds 11 amino acids from the cysteine to the phenylalanine. Solely the CDR3 DNA is kept, with 33 bases framed from the first base. Sequencing was carried out using blood. The V gene is TRBV21-1 and the J gene is TRBJ1-2; whether TRBD1, the table's D call, matches the DNA was not checked. TRBV21-1 is marked as a pseudogene. The receptor was derived from a human donor with a cutaneous T cell lymphoproliferative disorder associated with hepatitis E virus. The DNA reads TGTGCCAGCAGCAGTCAGGGTGGCTACACCTTC. This encodes CASSSQGGYTF.